The entry below describes one T cell receptor (beta chain). Its antigen remains unidentified. Nothing much larger sits one base from this clone, and base qualities are not available. Donors were healthy HIV-negative adults with no recently reported acute infections or vaccinations. All donors were Caucasian adults living in Nashville, Tennessee, USA. CD4+ T cells were enriched by magnetic negative selection; naive cells were then positively selected on CD45RA, and the negative fraction formed the memory subset. Blood was obtained by leukapheresis, after which PBMCs were separated by Ficoll-Histopaque density gradient centrifugation and cryopreserved in liquid nitrogen vapor phase. Analytical flow cytometry was used to check the purity and quantity of each magnetically sorted T cell population. Genomic DNA was isolated from each sorted fraction and quantified by UV absorbance on a Nanodrop 2000c. The germline ends are 9 bases apart after V is trimmed by 0 bases and J by 6 bases. The CDR3 numbers 13 residues from cysteine through phenylalanine. The only DNA kept is the CDR3, 39 bases in frame from the first base. CDR1 SGHTA and CDR2 FQGNSA are derived from the germline V gene.

The sample originates from a study of shared clonotypes between healthy human individuals (dated by TCRdb to between 2020 and 2021). As for the study more broadly: The cohort comprised a couple of women and three men aged 18 to 49 years. Between about 0.8 and 9 billion PBMCs per donor were obtained by leukapheresis. For each donor, CD4 naive and CD4 memory were each given three plates, CD8 naive was given two plates, and CD8 memory was given one plate. Libraries were prepared and TCR repertoires were sequenced by different laboratories using diverse techniques, in order to increase sequencing depth and limit assay-specific biases. The study deeply sequenced blood TCR repertoires of five healthy adults to estimate repertoire size and the extent of clonotype sharing between individuals. Broader findings and caveats from the paper: Incomplete sequencing was indicated by rarefaction of sorted-subset datasets, despite the large sequencing depth. Pairwise subsampling indicated that sequencing depth was expected to affect the degree of clonotype sharing among donors. Estimated clonotype richness was generally larger for naive than for memory subsets. Sampling was restricted to blood, and TCR repertoires in tissue are likely to differ from TCR repertoires in blood. The small number of donors limited the genetic and exposure-history diversity represented. When a few donors were compared, the shared fraction of clonotypes was around 5% for naive CD4, 3.5% to 4% for naive CD8, roughly 2.3% for memory CD4, and less than 0.45% for memory CD8. Higher generation probabilities were observed for clonotypes shared by all four sorted-subset donors than for non-shared clonotypes.

Using the deep immunoSEQ assay, multiplex PCR amplified TCR CDR3 regions from genomic DNA. Genomic DNA extracted from each cell subset was distributed evenly over all wells of several immunoSEQ 96-well plates, and each plate served as one replicate. For sorted subsets, approximately 210 ng of genomic DNA, equivalent to roughly 30,000 T cell genomes, went into each replicate PCR. Purified libraries were measured with a Qubit 3.0 fluorometer, size-checked on a Bioanalyzer 2100, and measured again with the KAPA Library Quantification kit. Every immunoSEQ 96-well plate was sequenced on a dedicated single-read 150-cycle Illumina NextSeq 550 flow cell. As for how the authors treated the data: Because only junctional sequences without quality scores were contained in the immunoSEQ output, filtering matching that applied to full-length reads could not be performed. Sequences were annotated with PyIR, a Python wrapper for IgBLAST v1.9, using IMGT germline references to assign V/J genes and CDR3. Reads with weak V/J assignments (E-value above 1e-6), missing CDR3, stop codons, out-of-frame junctions, or ambiguous translated residues were removed. V3J clonotypes were defined by identical inferred V gene, J gene, and CDR3 amino acid sequence. Percentage overlap between repertoires was calculated by dividing the number of shared unique clonotypes by the size of the smaller repertoire. RTK rarefaction, the Chao1 estimator, and Recon v2.1 estimates of unobserved clonotypes were used to assess repertoire richness. Generation probabilities for all TCRbeta clonotypes obtained by the gDNA method from a few donors were computed using OLGA. Drawn from immuneACCESS, this table holds only the in-frame rearrangements with V and J called that TCRdb kept. Clones are partly lost; checked studies trace under half to an unresolved V gene and leave the rest unexplained. Clonal size and the V and J genes are those of that table, whereas D and trimming came from the DNA. For this sample there are some 900,000 clones; around 80% appear just once. The biggest ten clones account for approximately 1.5% of the sample.

The material sequenced was memory CD4+ T cells sorted from blood. What the cell subset or site label conveys for this sample: CD45RA-negative fraction. The chain employs TRBV7-2 and TRBJ2-7, with the D gene not confidently named. The receptor was isolated from a man in his late teens or twenties in good health. Read as DNA, the sequence is TGTGCCAGCAGCTTAGCCTGGTCCGGCGAGCAGTACTTC. Its coded protein is CASSLAWSGEQYF. The reference TRBV7-2 and TRBJ2-7 proteins fill in what lies around the CDR3, so the full variable domain reads GAGVSQSPSNKVTEKGKDVELRCDPISGHTALYWYRQSLGQGLEFLIYFQGNSAPDKSGLPSDRFSAERTGGSVSTLTIQRTQQEDSAVYLCASSLAWSGEQYFGPGTRLTVT.